The sequence of this T cell receptor beta chain was determined in a study of CXCR3-negative and CXCR3-positive naive CD8 T cells. Points from the study as a whole: Compared with CXCR3-negative naive cells, CXCR3-positive naive cells showed more hydrophobic TRB CDR3s.

Germline values: CDR1 SGHVS, CDR2 FQNEAQ. This CDR3 is built from 15 residues. The CD45RO-CCR7+CD27+CD95- phenotype denoted naive CD8+ T cells. For this clonotype: Its antigen remains unidentified.

5' RACE with UMI labels generated the TRB cDNA libraries. Reprocessing the 5' RACE reads, TCRdb reports a single entry for every CDR3 protein and omits DNA. Its listing shows about 98,000 distinct CDR3 sequences. This sequence joins TRBV7-8 and TRBJ2-1; TCRdb gives TRBD1 as the D gene, but with no DNA this cannot be confirmed. This receptor was obtained from a human donor in good health. Some clones in this sample may be carry-over from other donors' samples. Material for sequencing was naive CXCR3+ CD8+ T cells from blood. Regarding subset: CD45RO-CCR7+CD27+CD95- naive CD8+ T cells expressing CXCR3 (TNR3+). The CDR3: CASSRGPSSYNEQFF.